This entry lists 17 T cell receptor beta chains sequenced from one sample in a study of CD8+ T cells in alopecia areata. Cell sorting was performed on pooled cutaneous lymph node cells with CD4, CD8alpha, NKG2D, NKG2ACE and other markers. Extracted RNA was reverse transcribed, and the resulting cDNA served as sequencing template. Measured with immunoSEQ multiplex PCR; TCRdb has only the in-frame clones, and not every one. The sample shows around 290,000 clones, none of them appearing just once. Sequences were obtained from CD4+ T cells sorted from a lymph node. These receptors were obtained from a C3H/HeJ mouse with alopecia areata. The MHC haplotype of the strain is H2-k.

Regarding this clone: Gene names follow the mouse nomenclature. Coverage ceases 4 residues before the CDR3 finishes, and the germline J gene fills in the end. V is TRBV19 and J is TRBJ2-7; TRBD1 matches at 8 bases. The CDR3 contains 15 residues. J gave up 2 bases and V 1 base, and 5 bases lay outside the gene matches. Germline lookup yields CDR1 FNHDT and CDR2 SITEND (reference sequence). The covered CDR3 bases are TGTGCCAGCAGTATAATCACAGGGGGGACCTAT. This sequence encodes CASSIITGGTY. The full CDR3 is CASSIITGGTYEQYF.

A word on this clone: Germline and genes here are mouse. The CDR3 end falls 4 residues outside the read, so it is completed with the germline J gene. The same CDR3 arises from other DNA sequences in this sample as well. The rearrangement links TRBV19 to TRBJ2-5, with TRBD2 matching over 8 bases. The V segment lost 5 bases and the J segment 2 bases; nucleotides outside the gene matches: 7. This CDR3 has 15 amino acids. From germline, CDR1 is FNHDT and CDR2 SITEND (reference sequence). The DNA read from the CDR3 is TGTGCCAGCAGCCTTAGACTGGGGCTCCAAGAC. Translation gives CASSLRLGLQD. The complete CDR3 reads CASSLRLGLQDTQYF.

In its sample, this clone was seen a few times. Here the gene names and germline are mouse. The read comes to an end 4 residues before the CDR3 does, leaving the germline J gene to fill in the end. The gene calls are TRBV19 and TRBJ2-2; a possible D gene is TRBD1 (6 bases). V was trimmed by 7 bases and J by 4 bases, leaving 14 bases between them. Germline values: CDR1 FNHDT, CDR2 SITEND (reference sequence). The CDR3 is 14 residues long. The sequenced part of the CDR3 DNA is TGTGCCAGCCTTACAGGGAGGGGCACCGGG. Amino acids: CASLTGRGTG. The full CDR3 protein reads CASLTGRGTGQLYF.

There are a few counts of this clone. Each gene name is a mouse one. Read data end 3 residues before the CDR3 end; the end is taken from the germline J gene. The chain couples TRBV13-3 to TRBJ1-6; unclear D gene. TRBJ1-6 is treated as an ORF (open reading frame) with a function not yet certain. The V end lost 5 bases, the J end lost 3 bases, and 9 bases lay between the germline ends. The CDR3 loop spans 14 amino acids. CDR1 NNHDY and CDR2 SYVADS come from the germline V gene. The CDR3 bases that were read are TGTGCCAGCAGACCCACACACTATAATTCGCCC. Residues: CASRPTHYNSP. The full CDR3 protein reads CASRPTHYNSPLYF.

A remark on this clone: Genes and germline come from the mouse. The read comes to an end 4 residues before the CDR3 does, leaving the germline J gene to fill in the end. Other nucleotide sequences in the sample specify the same CDR3. V gene TRBV5 combines with J gene TRBJ2-3; D might be TRBD2 (5 bases). This CDR3 spans 13 amino acids. V shed 4 bases and J shed 1 base, with 6 bases lying between them. CDR1 and CDR2 (germline): LGHNA, YNLKQL (reference sequence). The CDR3 loop reads CASSPTGAETLYF. Incomplete CDR3 DNA: TGTGCCAGCAGCCCGACTGGTGCAGAA.

This clone has just a few counts. Mouse gene names and germline throughout. CDR3 DNA, as far as it was read: TGTGCCAGCAGCCAAAAACAAAACCAAGAC. This gives the protein CASSQKQNQD. The whole CDR3 is CASSQKQNQDTQYF. V and J are TRBV5 and TRBJ2-5; D is uncertain. The read halts 4 residues ahead of the CDR3 end, with the missing end drawn from the germline J gene. The length of the CDR3 is 14 residues. Germline CDR1 reads LGHNA; CDR2 reads YNLKQL (reference sequence). Trimming stripped 2 bases from V and 0 bases from J, with 6 bases between.

This clone showed up just a few times. The germline and genes are mouse ones. The sequenced fragment ends 4 residues before the CDR3 boundary, so the rest is inferred from the germline J gene. The chain is built from TRBV19 and TRBJ1-1; tentatively, D is TRBD1 (5 bases). Trimming took 0 bases from V and 0 from J, leaving 9 bases between them. This CDR3 has 15 residues. Germline CDR1 and CDR2: FNHDT and SITEND (reference sequence). CDR3 DNA, as far as it was read: TGTGCCAGCAGTATAGCAGGGTTTGCAAACACA. This gives the protein CASSIAGFANT. The entire CDR3 protein reads CASSIAGFANTEVFF.

This clone was counted a few times. Gene names follow the mouse nomenclature. Read sequence stops 3 residues before the CDR3 end, and the germline J gene provides the missing end. The chain has TRBV4 and TRBJ1-6, with D uncertain. TRBJ1-6 is given ORF status, its function remaining uncertain. The CDR3 sequence is 15 residues long. With 6 bases removed from V and 0 bases from J, the gap between germline ends came to 9 bases. Germline V gives CDR1 LGHDT, CDR2 YNNKQL (reference sequence). The DNA read from the CDR3 is TGTGCCAGCAGTTACAGTAATTCCTATAATTCGCCC. Protein sequence: CASSYSNSYNSP. The entire CDR3 sequence reads CASSYSNSYNSPLYF.

This clone occurred a few times. Genes and germline are mouse. The observed sequence ends 4 residues before the CDR3 terminus, with the missing tail filled in from the germline J gene. This sample also contains other DNA sequences that code for the same CDR3. The V gene is TRBV1, the J gene TRBJ2-3; 7 bases fit TRBD1. Germline CDR1 is NSQYPW and CDR2 is LRSPGD (reference sequence). V trimming: 3 bases; J trimming: 3 bases; junction bases outside the gene matches: 3. The CDR3 is made up of 14 amino acids. The part of the CDR3 DNA that was read is TGCACCTGCAGTGCCAGGGGGAGGGCAGAA. This codes for CTCSARGRAE. In full, the CDR3 is CTCSARGRAETLYF.

This clone was seen more than once but under ten times. The gene names given are mouse names. The read finishes 4 residues shy of the CDR3 end, and the germline J gene is used to complete it. This chain links TRBV13-1 with TRBJ1-2, with TRBD1 identical over 8 bases. The V gene end was trimmed by 0 bases and the J gene end by 3 bases; junction bases not matched to a gene: 7. There are 16 residues in the CDR3. Germline V CDR1 and CDR2: NSHNY, SYGAGN. The CDR3 protein is CASSDGPGGADSDYTF. CDR3 bases read: TGTGCCAGCAGTGATGGGCCAGGGGGCGCGGACTCC.

As to this clone: The gene names here belong to mouse. The read comes to an end 4 residues before the CDR3 does, leaving the germline J gene to fill in the end. The J gene is TRBJ2-5, the V gene TRBV13-1, with 8 bases fitting TRBD1. The CDR3 runs to 14 residues. CDR1 is NSHNY, CDR2 SYGAGN, per germline. CDR3 region: CASSESRGRDTQYF. Incomplete CDR3 DNA: TGTGCCAGCAGTGAGAGCAGGGGGCGAGAC.

This clone has just a few counts. The genes are named according to mouse. The read ends 3 residues early relative to the CDR3; the germline J gene fills the gap. The chain uses TRBV19 and TRBJ1-6, with TRBD1 as a possible D gene (5 bases). TRBJ1-6 qualifies as an ORF whose function is uncertain. CDR3 length equals 15 residues. Germline-derived CDR1 and CDR2 are FNHDT and SITEND (reference sequence). V was cut by 4 bases and J by 2 bases, with 10 bases left in between. The CDR3 is CASSSQTAYNSPLYF. Partial CDR3 DNA: TGTGCCAGCAGTTCCCAGACAGCCTATAATTCGCCC.

This clone showed up just a few times. Gene names denote mouse genes. With the read ending 4 residues before the CDR3 end, the germline J gene is used to fill in that end. This specimen includes other DNA sequences encoding the same CDR3. J is TRBJ2-2 and V is TRBV13-1; D is ambiguous. CDR3 length: 15 amino acids. V gave up 0 bases and J gave up 0 bases, with 6 bases separating them. Germline values: CDR1 NSHNY, CDR2 SYGAGN. CDR3 sequence reads: CASSDAQTNTGQLYF. CDR3 DNA, as far as it was read: TGTGCCAGCAGTGATGCTCAGACAAACACCGGG.

Remarks on this clone: The genes and germline here are from mouse. The DNA read from the CDR3 is TGTGCCAGCAGCCAAATACAGGGGCTGGATGCT. Residues: CASSQIQGLDA. Given in full, the CDR3 is CASSQIQGLDAEQFF. The chain uses TRBV5 and TRBJ2-1; 7 positions match TRBD1. The read falls 4 residues short of the CDR3 end, and the missing part is taken from the germline J gene. V trimming: 2 bases; J trimming: 5 bases; junction bases outside the gene matches: 6. This CDR3 has 15 residues. Germline CDR1 LGHNA, CDR2 YNLKQL (reference sequence).

This clone has only a few counts. Mouse gene names and germline throughout. The CDR3 end is not reached by the read, which stops 4 residues before it; the germline J gene fills it in. The V gene is TRBV13-3, the J gene TRBJ2-4, with 12 positions matching TRBD2. The CDR3 is 15 residues long. With V trimmed by 7 bases and J by 3 bases, 6 bases remained unmatched. Germline-derived CDR1 and CDR2 are NNHDY and SYVADS. Incomplete CDR3 DNA: TGTGCCAGCGGCCGGGACTGGGGGGCGCAAAAC. Its translation: CASGRDWGAQN. The complete CDR3 reads CASGRDWGAQNTLYF.

This clone was counted a few times. Gene labels here are mouse ones. The DNA ends 4 residues before the CDR3 does, and the rest of the CDR3 is filled in from the germline J gene. The rearrangement links TRBV13-1 to TRBJ2-7, with D perhaps TRBD2 (5 bases). Germline loops: CDR1 NSHNY, CDR2 SYGAGN. The V and J ends lost 3 bases and 0 bases respectively, with 7 bases between them. The CDR3 spans 13 residues. The covered CDR3 bases are TGTGCCAGCAGTGGGACTCACTCCTAT. As protein: CASSGTHSY. The entire CDR3 reads CASSGTHSYEQYF.

This clone has ten or more counts. Each gene name is a mouse one. The CDR3 end falls 4 residues outside the read, so it is completed with the germline J gene. The gene calls are TRBV17 and TRBJ2-1, with 8 positions matching TRBD1. This CDR3 region has 16 residues. V gave up 3 bases and J gave up 3 bases; unmatched junction bases: 7. CDR1 is MNHDT, CDR2 YYDKIL, per germline. Partial CDR3 DNA: TGTGCTAGCAGTAGTTTGGACAGGGAGTTCTATGCT. Amino acids: CASSSLDREFYA. The whole CDR3 reads CASSSLDREFYAEQFF.